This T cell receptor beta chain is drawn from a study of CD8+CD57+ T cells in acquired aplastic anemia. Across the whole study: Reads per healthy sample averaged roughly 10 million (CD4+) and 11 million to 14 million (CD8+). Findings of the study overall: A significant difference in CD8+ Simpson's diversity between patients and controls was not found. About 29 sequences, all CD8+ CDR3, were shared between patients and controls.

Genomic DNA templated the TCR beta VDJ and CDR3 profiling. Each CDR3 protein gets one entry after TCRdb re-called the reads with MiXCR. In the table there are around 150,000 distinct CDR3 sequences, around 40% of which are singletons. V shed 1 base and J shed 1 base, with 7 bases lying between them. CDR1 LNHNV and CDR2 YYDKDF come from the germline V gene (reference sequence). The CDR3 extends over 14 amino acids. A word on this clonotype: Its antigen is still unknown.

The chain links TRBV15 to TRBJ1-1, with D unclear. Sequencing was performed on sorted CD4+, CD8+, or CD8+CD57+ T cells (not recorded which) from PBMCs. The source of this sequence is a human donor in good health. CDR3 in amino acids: CATSRVLGNTEAFF. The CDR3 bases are TGTGCCACCAGCAGAGTGTTAGGGAACACTGAAGCTTTCTTT.